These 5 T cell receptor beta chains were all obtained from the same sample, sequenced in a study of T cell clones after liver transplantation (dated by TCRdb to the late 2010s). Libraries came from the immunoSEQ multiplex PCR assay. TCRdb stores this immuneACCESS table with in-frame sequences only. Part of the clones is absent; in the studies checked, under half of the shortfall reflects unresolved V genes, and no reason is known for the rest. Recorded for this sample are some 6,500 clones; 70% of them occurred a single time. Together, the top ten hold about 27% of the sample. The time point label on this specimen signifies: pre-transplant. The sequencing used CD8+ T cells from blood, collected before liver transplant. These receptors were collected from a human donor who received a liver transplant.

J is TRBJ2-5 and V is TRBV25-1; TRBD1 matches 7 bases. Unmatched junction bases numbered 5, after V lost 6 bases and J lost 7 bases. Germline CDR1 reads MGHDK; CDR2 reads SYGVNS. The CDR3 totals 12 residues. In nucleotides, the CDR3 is TGTGCCAGCAGACAGGGGTCCGGGACCCAGTACTTC. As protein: CASRQGSGTQYF.

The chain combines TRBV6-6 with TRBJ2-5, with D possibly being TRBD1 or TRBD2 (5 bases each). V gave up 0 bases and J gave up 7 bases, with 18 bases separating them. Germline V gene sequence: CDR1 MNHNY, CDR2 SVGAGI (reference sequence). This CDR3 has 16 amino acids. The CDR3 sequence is CASSYSTGPRYGTQYF. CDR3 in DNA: TGTGCCAGCAGTTACTCGACGGGGCCGCGGTACGGGACCCAGTACTTC.

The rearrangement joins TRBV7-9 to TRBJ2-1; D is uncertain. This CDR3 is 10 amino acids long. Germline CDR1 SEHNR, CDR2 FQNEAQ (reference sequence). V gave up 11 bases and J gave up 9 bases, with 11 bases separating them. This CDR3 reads CAVKDLEQFF. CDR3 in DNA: TGTGCCGTTAAAGACCTTGAGCAGTTCTTC.

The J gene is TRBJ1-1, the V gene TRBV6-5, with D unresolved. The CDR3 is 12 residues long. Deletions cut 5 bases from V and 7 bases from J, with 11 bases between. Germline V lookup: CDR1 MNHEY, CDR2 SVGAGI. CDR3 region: CASSPSGLEAFF. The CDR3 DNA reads TGTGCCAGCAGTCCTTCGGGCCTTGAAGCTTTCTTT.

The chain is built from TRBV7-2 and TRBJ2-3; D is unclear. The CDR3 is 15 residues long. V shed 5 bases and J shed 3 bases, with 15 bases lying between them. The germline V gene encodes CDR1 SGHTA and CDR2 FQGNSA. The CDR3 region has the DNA TGTGCCAGCAGCCCGGACGGATACCTTACAGATACGCAGTATTTT. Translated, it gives CASSPDGYLTDTQYF.